This is a list of T cell receptor beta chains from one sample in a study of cytotoxic CD8 clonotypes in ibrutinib-treated CLL. Profiled with immunoSEQ multiplex PCR; TCRdb holds only in-frame clones, not every one. The sample has about 68,000 clones, 68% seen once. The sample here was PBMCs, taken after 12 months of ibrutinib treatment. Every receptor here comes from a human donor with chronic lymphocytic leukemia. Both conserved end residues are part of each CDR3. D genes are given only for firm matches. Clone size is given for some rows only: seen once, a few or many times, or a class if the clone is expanded.

>TRBJ1-3|-|-|TRBV6-5
CASSSGSVGNTIYF
TGTGCCAGCAGTTCAGGGTCGGTTGGAAACACCATATATTTT
>TRBJ2-5|TRBD1|-|TRBV5-1
CASSSGQGPETQYF
TGCGCCAGCAGCTCCGGACAGGGGCCAGAGACCCAGTACTTC
>TRBJ2-5|TRBD2|-|TRBV28
CASSSPGLAGQETQYF
TGTGCCAGCAGTTCTCCGGGACTAGCGGGGCAAGAGACCCAGTACTTC
>TRBJ1-2|-|-|TRBV7-2
CASSLGMGPDYGYTF
TGTGCCAGCAGCTTAGGGATGGGGCCCGACTATGGCTACACCTTC
>TRBJ1-1|-|-|TRBV30
CAWNYGLVDTEAFF
TGTGCCTGGAACTACGGACTCGTGGACACTGAAGCTTTCTTT
>TRBJ1-2|-|few|TRBV11-1
CASSSGVGYTF
TGTGCCAGCAGCTCCGGGGTTGGCTACACCTTC
>TRBJ1-2|-|-|TRBV19
CASIKARAGYGYTF
TGTGCCAGTATCAAGGCGAGGGCTGGGTATGGCTACACCTTC
>TRBJ1-6|-|-|TRBV7-9
CASSQGPHIGNSPLHF
TGTGCCAGCAGCCAAGGGCCTCACATCGGTAATTCACCCCTCCACTTT
>TRBJ2-7|-|few|TRBV9
CASSVGGGGTVNSYEQYF
TGTGCCAGCAGCGTAGGGGGCGGAGGGACAGTGAACTCCTACGAGCAGTACTTC
>TRBJ2-1|-|-|TRBV11-2
CASSLVGRNNEQFF
TGTGCCAGCAGCTTAGTTGGCAGAAACAATGAGCAGTTCTTC
>TRBJ2-1|TRBD1|-|TRBV6-1
CASSARQGLSSYNEQFF
TGTGCCAGCAGTGCCCGACAGGGCCTAAGCTCCTACAATGAGCAGTTCTTC
>TRBJ1-4|-|-|TRBV2
CASIKGRNEKLFF
TGTGCCAGCATTAAGGGGCGGAATGAAAAACTGTTTTTT
>TRBJ1-6|-|-|TRBV7-2
CASSPGEGRGSPLHF
TGTGCCAGCAGCCCGGGGGAGGGAAGAGGTTCACCCCTCCACTTT
>TRBJ1-1|-|-|TRBV7-2
CASSWDWGGNTEAFF
TGTGCCAGCAGCTGGGACTGGGGGGGCAACACTGAAGCTTTCTTT
>TRBJ1-5|-|-|TRBV27
CASSKFQPQHF
TGTGCCAGCAGTAAGTTTCAGCCCCAGCATTTT
>TRBJ2-7|TRBD2|once|TRBV7-2
CASRWTSGGAAEQYF
TGTGCCAGCAGGTGGACTAGCGGGGGGGCCGCCGAGCAGTACTTC
>TRBJ1-3|-|few|TRBV28
CASSGVGNTIYF
TGTGCCAGCAGTGGCGTTGGAAACACCATATATTTT
>TRBJ1-2|TRBD1|once|TRBV6-5
CASSGTGANYGYTF
TGTGCCAGCAGCGGGACAGGGGCTAACTATGGCTACACCTTC
>TRBJ1-2|TRBD1|-|TRBV7-2
CASSSDRVVGYTF
TGTGCCAGCAGCTCCGACAGGGTTGTCGGCTACACCTTC
>TRBJ2-7|TRBD1|-|TRBV30
CAGHRQGTSTQQYF
TGTGCCGGACACAGACAGGGGACATCTACGCAGCAGTACTTC
>TRBJ2-7|TRBD1|-|TRBV27
CATSETGLGSYEQYF
TGTGCCACCTCCGAGACAGGGTTGGGCTCCTACGAGCAGTACTTC
>TRBJ2-3|TRBD1|-|TRBV6-5
CASSPRDRHTDTQYF
TGTGCCAGCAGCCCCAGGGACAGGCACACAGATACGCAGTATTTT
>TRBJ2-2|TRBD2|-|TRBV7-2
CASSLSSGGLSTGELFF
TGTGCCAGCAGCTTAAGTAGCGGGGGGTTATCCACCGGGGAGCTGTTTTTT
>TRBJ1-2|-|-|TRBV9
CASSPSWAGNYGYTF
TGTGCCAGCAGCCCCTCTTGGGCGGGTAACTATGGCTACACCTTC
>TRBJ1-5|TRBD1|-|TRBV19
CASSPRTGQGQPQHF
TGTGCCAGTAGCCCACGGACAGGGCAAGGACAGCCCCAGCATTTT
>TRBJ2-1|TRBD2|-|TRBV6-4
CASSDGGGYNEQFF
TGTGCCAGCAGTGACGGGGGGGGCTACAATGAGCAGTTCTTC
>TRBJ1-2|-|-|TRBV7-2
CASSLRTWDNYGYTF
TGTGCCAGCAGCTTACGGACTTGGGACAACTATGGCTACACCTTC
>TRBJ2-5|TRBD2|-|TRBV2
CASSPGASGGAGQETQYF
TGTGCCAGCAGCCCTGGGGCTAGCGGGGGGGCGGGCCAAGAGACCCAGTACTTC